The entry below describes one T cell receptor beta chain. In the source study's methods: The assay estimated nucleated cells by amplifying reference gene primers. Profiling relied on immunoSEQ multiplex PCR, and the TCRdb table lists in-frame clones only, not all of them. D and trimming were read from the DNA, whereas the V and J calls and clone size are those reported in that table. There are about 140,000 clones in the sample; 82% occur only once, and roughly 4% lies in the top ten. This entry is derived from a study of blood T cell repertoires in COVID-19. The CDR3 has 15 residues. Trimming at V came to 4 bases and at J to 5 bases, leaving 9 bases not matched to a gene. The germline gives CDR1 MNHEY, CDR2 SVGAGI.

The clonotype originates from an elderly woman with acute or convalescent COVID-19. The chain couples TRBV6-5 to TRBJ2-5; TRBD2 aligns across 8 bases. What was sequenced was peripheral blood. The CDR3 DNA is TGTGCCAGCAGTTTTAGCGGGAATAGGGGGGAGACCCAGTACTTC. This encodes CASSFSGNRGETQYF.